The TCR beta chain described here comes from a study of cytomegalovirus exposure and HLA in healthy donors. Trimming took 4 bases from V and 4 from J, leaving 13 bases between them. CDR1 and CDR2 (germline): SEHNR, FQNEAQ (reference sequence). This CDR3 is built from 15 residues. The PCR made use of 60 Vbeta and 13 Jbeta primers. The assay was immunoSEQ multiplex PCR, and TCRdb's table has in-frame clones only and misses some. The sample has 80,000 or so clones, about 80% seen once. The receptor was isolated from a man in his forties or fifties in good health and CMV-seronegative. The source material was PBMCs. The chain carries TRBV7-9 and TRBJ1-4; D unclear. The CDR3 is CASSSNSRVNEKLFF. CDR3 nucleotide sequence: TGTGCCAGCAGCTCAAATTCACGGGTTAATGAAAAACTGTTTTTT.